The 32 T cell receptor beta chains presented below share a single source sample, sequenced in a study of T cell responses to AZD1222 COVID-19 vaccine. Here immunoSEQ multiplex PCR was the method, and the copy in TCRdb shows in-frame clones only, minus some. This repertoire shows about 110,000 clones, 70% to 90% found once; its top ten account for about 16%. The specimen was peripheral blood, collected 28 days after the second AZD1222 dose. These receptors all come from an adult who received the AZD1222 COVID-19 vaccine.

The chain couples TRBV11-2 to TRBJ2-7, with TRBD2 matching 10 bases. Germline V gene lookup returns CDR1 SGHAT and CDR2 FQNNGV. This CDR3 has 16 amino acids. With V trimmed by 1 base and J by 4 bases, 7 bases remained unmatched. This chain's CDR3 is CASSLGGGLADYEQYF. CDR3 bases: TGTGCCAGCAGCTTAGGGGGTGGACTAGCGGATTACGAGCAGTACTTC.

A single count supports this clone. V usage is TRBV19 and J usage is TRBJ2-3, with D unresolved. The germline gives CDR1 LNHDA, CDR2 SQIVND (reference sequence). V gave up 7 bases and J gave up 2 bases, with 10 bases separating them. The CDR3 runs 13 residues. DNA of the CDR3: TGTGCCAGTACCGGCCCGAACACAGATACGCAGTATTTT. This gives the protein CASTGPNTDTQYF. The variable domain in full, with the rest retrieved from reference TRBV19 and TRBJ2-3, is DGGITQSPKYLFRKEGQNVTLSCEQNLNHDAMYWYRQDPGQGLRLIYYSQIVNDFQKGDIAEGYSVSREKKESFPLTVTSAQKNPTAFYLCASTGPNTDTQYFGPGTRLTVL.

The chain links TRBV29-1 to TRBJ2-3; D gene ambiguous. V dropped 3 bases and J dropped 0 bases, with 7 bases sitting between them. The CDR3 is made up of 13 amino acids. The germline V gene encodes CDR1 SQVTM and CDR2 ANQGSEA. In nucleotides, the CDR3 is TGCAGCGTTGATACGGACAGCACAGATACGCAGTATTTT. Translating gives CSVDTDSTDTQYF.

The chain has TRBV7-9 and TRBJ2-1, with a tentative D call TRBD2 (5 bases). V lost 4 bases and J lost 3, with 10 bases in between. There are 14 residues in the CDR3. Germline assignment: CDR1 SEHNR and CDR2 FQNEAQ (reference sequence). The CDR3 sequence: CASSSGRDYNEQFF. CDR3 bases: TGTGCCAGCAGCTCAGGACGGGACTACAATGAGCAGTTCTTC.

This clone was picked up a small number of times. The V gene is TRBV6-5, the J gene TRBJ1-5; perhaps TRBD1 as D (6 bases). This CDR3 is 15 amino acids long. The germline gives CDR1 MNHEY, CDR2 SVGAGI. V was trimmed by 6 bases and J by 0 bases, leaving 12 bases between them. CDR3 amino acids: CASRPTGNSNQPQHF. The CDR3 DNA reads TGTGCCAGCAGACCCACAGGGAATAGCAATCAGCCCCAGCATTTT.

CDR3 nucleotides: TGTGCCAGCAGTTTACAGTCTAACTATGGCTACACCTTC. Its translation: CASSLQSNYGYTF. The chain couples TRBV12-3 or TRBV12-4 to TRBJ1-2; D is unclear. Trimming left V 2 bases short and J 0 bases short, with 4 bases between. This CDR3 is 13 amino acids long.

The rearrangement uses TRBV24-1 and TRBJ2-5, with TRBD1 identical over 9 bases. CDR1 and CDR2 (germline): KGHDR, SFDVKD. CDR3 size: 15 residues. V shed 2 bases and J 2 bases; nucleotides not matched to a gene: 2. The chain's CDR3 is CATSDYRGLQETQYF. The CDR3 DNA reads TGTGCCACCAGTGATTACAGGGGGCTGCAAGAGACCCAGTACTTC.

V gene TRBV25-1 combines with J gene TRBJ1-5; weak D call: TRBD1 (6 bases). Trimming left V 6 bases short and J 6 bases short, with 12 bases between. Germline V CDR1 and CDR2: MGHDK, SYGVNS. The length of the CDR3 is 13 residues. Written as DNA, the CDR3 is TGTGCCAGCAGCTATACAGGGTCTCAGCCCCAGCATTTT. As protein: CASSYTGSQPQHF.

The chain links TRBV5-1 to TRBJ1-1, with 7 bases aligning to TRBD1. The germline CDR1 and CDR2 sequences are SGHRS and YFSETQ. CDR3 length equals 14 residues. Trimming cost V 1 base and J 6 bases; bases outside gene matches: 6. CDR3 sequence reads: CASSLTGAPAEAFF. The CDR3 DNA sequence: TGCGCCAGCAGCTTGACAGGGGCGCCGGCTGAAGCTTTCTTT.

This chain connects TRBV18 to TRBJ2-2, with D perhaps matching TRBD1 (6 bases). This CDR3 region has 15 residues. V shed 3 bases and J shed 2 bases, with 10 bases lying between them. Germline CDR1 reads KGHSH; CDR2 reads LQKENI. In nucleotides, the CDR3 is TGTGCCAGCTCACCGATGGACAGTAACACCGGGGAGCTGTTTTTT. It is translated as CASSPMDSNTGELFF.

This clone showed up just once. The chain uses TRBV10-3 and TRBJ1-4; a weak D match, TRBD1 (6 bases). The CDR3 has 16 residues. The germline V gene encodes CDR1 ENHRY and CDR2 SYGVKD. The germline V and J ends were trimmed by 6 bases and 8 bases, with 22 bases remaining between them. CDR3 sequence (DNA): TGTGCCATCAGCCAATCGTCGGGGGACATTAGCGAAAAACTGTTTTTT. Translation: CAISQSSGDISEKLFF.

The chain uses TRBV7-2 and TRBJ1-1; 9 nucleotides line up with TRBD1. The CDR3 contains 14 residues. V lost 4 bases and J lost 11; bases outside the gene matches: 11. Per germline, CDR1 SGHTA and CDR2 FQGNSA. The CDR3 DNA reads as TGTGCCAGCAGCTCAGAACAGGGGGCGCGGCGTGCTTTCTTT. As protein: CASSSEQGARRAFF.

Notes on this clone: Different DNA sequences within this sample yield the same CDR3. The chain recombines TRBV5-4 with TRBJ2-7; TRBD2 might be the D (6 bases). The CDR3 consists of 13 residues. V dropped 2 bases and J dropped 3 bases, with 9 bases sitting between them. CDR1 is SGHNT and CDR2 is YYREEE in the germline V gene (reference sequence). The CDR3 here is CASSLAGLYEQYF. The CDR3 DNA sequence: TGTGCCAGCAGCTTAGCGGGCCTCTACGAGCAGTACTTC. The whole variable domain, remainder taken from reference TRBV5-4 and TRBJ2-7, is ETGVTQSPTHLIKTRGQQVTLRCSSQSGHNTVSWYQQALGQGPQFIFQYYREEENGRGNFPPRFSGLQFPNYSSELNVNALELDDSALYLCASSLAGLYEQYFGPGTRLTVT.

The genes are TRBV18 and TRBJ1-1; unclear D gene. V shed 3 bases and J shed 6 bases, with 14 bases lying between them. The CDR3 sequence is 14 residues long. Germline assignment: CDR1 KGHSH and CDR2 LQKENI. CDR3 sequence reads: CASSPPFPQAEAFF. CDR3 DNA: TGTGCCAGCTCACCGCCATTTCCCCAGGCTGAAGCTTTCTTT.

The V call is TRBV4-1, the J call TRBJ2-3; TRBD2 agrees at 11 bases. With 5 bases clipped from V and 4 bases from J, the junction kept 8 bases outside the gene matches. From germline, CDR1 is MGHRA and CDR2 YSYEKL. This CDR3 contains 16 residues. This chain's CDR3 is CASSLVAGGLADTQYF. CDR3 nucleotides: TGCGCCAGCAGCTTGGTAGCGGGGGGGCTAGCAGATACGCAGTATTTT.

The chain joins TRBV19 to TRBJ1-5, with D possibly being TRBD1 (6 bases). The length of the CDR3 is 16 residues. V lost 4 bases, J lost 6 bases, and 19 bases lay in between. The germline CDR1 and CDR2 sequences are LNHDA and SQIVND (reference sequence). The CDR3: CASSTLQTGRVQPQHF. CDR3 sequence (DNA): TGTGCCAGTAGTACTTTACAAACAGGGAGGGTTCAGCCCCAGCATTTT.

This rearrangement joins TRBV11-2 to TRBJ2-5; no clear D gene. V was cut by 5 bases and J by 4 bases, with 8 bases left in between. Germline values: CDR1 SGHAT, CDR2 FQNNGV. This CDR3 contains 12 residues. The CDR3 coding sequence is TGTGCCAGCAGCCCCTTTTCAGAGACCCAGTACTTC. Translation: CASSPFSETQYF.

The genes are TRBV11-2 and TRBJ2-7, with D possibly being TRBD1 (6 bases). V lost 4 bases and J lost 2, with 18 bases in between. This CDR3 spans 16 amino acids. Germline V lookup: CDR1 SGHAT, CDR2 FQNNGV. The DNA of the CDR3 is TGTGCCAGCAGCTCCGGGACAAGGGTTTCGGCCTACGAGCAGTACTTC. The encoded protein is CASSSGTRVSAYEQYF.

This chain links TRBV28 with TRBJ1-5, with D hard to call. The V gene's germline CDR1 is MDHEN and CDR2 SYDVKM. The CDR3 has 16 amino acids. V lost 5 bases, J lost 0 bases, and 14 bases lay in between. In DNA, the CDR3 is TGTGCCAGCAGTCTCCGTGGGTGGTATAGCAATCAGCCCCAGCATTTT. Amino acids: CASSLRGWYSNQPQHF. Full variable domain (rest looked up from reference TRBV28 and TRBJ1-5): DVKVTQSSRYLVKRTGEKVFLECVQDMDHENMFWYRQDPGLGLRLIYFSYDVKMKEKGDIPEGYSVSREKKERFSLILESASTNQTSMYLCASSLRGWYSNQPQHFGDGTRLSIL.

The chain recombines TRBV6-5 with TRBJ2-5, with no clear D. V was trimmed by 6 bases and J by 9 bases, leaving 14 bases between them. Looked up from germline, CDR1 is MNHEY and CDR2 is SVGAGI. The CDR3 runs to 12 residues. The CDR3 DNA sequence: TGTGCCAGCAGAACTCTATCTGGGCCCCAGTACTTC. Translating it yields CASRTLSGPQYF.

This chain's CDR3 is CASRGQTSNYGYTF. The CDR3 coding sequence is TGTGCCAGCAGGGGACAGACCTCTAACTATGGCTACACCTTC. This sequence joins TRBV25-1 and TRBJ1-2, with TRBD1 matching over 7 bases. V shed 6 bases, J shed 0 bases, and the junction held 4 bases outside the gene matches. Germline CDR1 reads MGHDK; CDR2 reads SYGVNS. The CDR3 is made up of 14 amino acids.

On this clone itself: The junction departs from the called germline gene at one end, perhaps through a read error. CDR3 sequence reads: CASSQAILLGNTIYF. CDR3 nucleotides: TGTGCCAGCAGTCAAGCGATACTGTTAGGAAACACCATATATTTT. The chain combines TRBV14 with TRBJ1-3; D is undetermined. Germline loops: CDR1 SGHDN, CDR2 FVKESK. The CDR3 has 15 amino acids.

CDR3 nucleotide sequence: TGTGCCAGCAGAGCCGGGACAGGGGTAACGGTGAACACTGAAGCTTTCTTT. Protein product: CASRAGTGVTVNTEAFF. The chain links TRBV11-3 to TRBJ1-1; 10 bases are shared with TRBD1. Germline V gives CDR1 SGHNT, CDR2 YENEEA. The V and J ends lost 6 bases and 0 bases, in that order; junction bases with no gene match: 10. The CDR3 runs 17 residues.

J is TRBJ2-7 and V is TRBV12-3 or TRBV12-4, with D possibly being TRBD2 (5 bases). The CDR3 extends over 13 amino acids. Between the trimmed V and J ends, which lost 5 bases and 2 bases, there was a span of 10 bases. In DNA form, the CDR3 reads TGTGCCAGCAGTCCGGGAATCGCCTACGAGCAGTACTTC. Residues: CASSPGIAYEQYF.

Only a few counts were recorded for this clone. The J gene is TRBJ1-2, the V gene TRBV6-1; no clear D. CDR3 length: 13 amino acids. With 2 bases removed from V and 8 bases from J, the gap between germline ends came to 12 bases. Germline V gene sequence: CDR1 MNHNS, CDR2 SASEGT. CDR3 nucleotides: TGTGCCAGCAGTGAAAAGACTTTGGGGGGCTACACCTTC. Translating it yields CASSEKTLGGYTF.

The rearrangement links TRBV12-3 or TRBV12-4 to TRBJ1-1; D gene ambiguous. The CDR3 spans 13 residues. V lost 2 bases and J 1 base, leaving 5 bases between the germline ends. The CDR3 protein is CASSLWANTEAFF. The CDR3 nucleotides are TGTGCCAGCAGTTTATGGGCGAACACTGAAGCTTTCTTT.

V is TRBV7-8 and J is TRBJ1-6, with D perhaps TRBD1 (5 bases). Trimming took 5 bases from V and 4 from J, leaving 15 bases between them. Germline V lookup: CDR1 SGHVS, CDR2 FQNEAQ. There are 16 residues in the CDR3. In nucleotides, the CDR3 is TGTGCCAGCAGCCTTCGGGGGGAGACGTATAATTCACCCCTCCACTTT. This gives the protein CASSLRGETYNSPLHF.

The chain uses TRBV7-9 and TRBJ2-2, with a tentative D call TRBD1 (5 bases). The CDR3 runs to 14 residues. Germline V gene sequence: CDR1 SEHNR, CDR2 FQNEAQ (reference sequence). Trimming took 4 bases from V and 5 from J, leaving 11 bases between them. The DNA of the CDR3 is TGTGCCAGCAGCTCGCCTCAGGGAACCGGGGAGCTGTTTTTT. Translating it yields CASSSPQGTGELFF.

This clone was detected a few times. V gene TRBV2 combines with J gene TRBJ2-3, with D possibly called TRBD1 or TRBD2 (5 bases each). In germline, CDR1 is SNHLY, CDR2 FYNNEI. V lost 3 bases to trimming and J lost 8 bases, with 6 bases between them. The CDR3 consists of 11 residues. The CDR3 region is CASSEGVTQYF. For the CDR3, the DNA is TGTGCCAGCAGTGAGGGGGTTACGCAGTATTTT.

The CDR3 sequence: CAIRATGGNYGYTF. DNA for the CDR3: TGTGCCATCAGGGCGACAGGGGGGAACTATGGCTACACCTTC. The J gene is TRBJ1-2, the V gene TRBV10-3; TRBD1 matches 9 bases. The trim removed 6 bases at V and 2 bases at J, leaving 4 bases unmatched. The CDR3 loop spans 14 amino acids. From germline, CDR1 is ENHRY and CDR2 SYGVKD.

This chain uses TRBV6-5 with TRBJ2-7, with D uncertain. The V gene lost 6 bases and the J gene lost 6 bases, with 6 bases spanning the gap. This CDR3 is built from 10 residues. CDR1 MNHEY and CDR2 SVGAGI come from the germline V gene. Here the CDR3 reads CASRFLEQYF. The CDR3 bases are TGTGCCAGCAGGTTCCTCGAGCAGTACTTC.

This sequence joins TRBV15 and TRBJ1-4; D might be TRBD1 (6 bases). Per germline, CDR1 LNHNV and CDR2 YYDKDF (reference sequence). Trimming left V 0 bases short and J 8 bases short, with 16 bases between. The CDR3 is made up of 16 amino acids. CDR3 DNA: TGTGCCACCAGCAGAGATCCGTGGCAGGGGAGAGAAAAACTGTTTTTT. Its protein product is CATSRDPWQGREKLFF. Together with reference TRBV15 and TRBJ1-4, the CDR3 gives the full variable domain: DAMVIQNPRYQVTQFGKPVTLSCSQTLNHNVMYWYQQKSSQAPKLLFHYYDKDFNNEADTPDNFQSRRPNTSFCFLDIRSPGLGDTAMYLCATSRDPWQGREKLFFGSGTQLSVL.